This entry lists 9 T cell receptor beta chains sequenced from one sample in a study of T cell changes during pregnancy in multiple sclerosis. TCRdb's table, derived via immunoSEQ multiplex PCR, lists solely in-frame clones and lacks some. In the table there are roughly 60,000 clones, roughly 89% of which are singletons. The sequenced sample was peripheral blood, obtained in the second trimester of pregnancy. Source of these receptors: a female donor with multiple sclerosis, enrolled in a pregnancy study.

The V gene is TRBV25-1, the J gene TRBJ2-1; 14 bases are shared with TRBD2. V trimming: 4 bases; J trimming: 7 bases; junction bases outside the gene matches: 3. Germline assignment: CDR1 MGHDK and CDR2 SYGVNS. The CDR3 has 15 amino acids. The CDR3 region has the DNA TGTGCCAGCAGTGGGACTAGCGGGAGGTTGAATGAGCAGTTCTTC. It encodes CASSGTSGRLNEQFF.

V is TRBV7-3 and J is TRBJ2-3; possible D gene TRBD2, 5 bases. Germline lookup yields CDR1 SGHTA and CDR2 FQGTGA. The CDR3 has 15 residues. Trimming stripped 3 bases from V and 0 bases from J, with 10 bases between. CDR3 nucleotide sequence: TGTGCCAGCAGCTTGGCACCGGGAAGCACAGATACGCAGTATTTT. It is translated as CASSLAPGSTDTQYF.

This clone was seen just once. V and J are TRBV6-5 and TRBJ2-7; 9 bases agree with TRBD2. The germline V gene has CDR1 MNHEY and CDR2 SVGAGI. The CDR3 consists of 12 residues. The trim removed 9 bases at V and 5 bases at J, leaving 5 bases unmatched. Written as DNA, the CDR3 is TGTGCCAGTGGACTAGCGCAGAACGAGCAGTACTTC. As protein: CASGLAQNEQYF.

This clone was recorded only once. J is TRBJ1-4 and V is TRBV6-6; 8 positions agree with TRBD1. Germline lookup yields CDR1 MNHNY and CDR2 SVGAGI (reference sequence). The CDR3 covers 14 residues. After removal of 8 bases from V and 13 bases from J, the junction contained 15 bases not matched to a gene. The CDR3 is CASREDRAEAGLFF. The CDR3 nucleotides read TGTGCCAGCCGAGAGGACAGGGCTGAAGCAGGACTGTTTTTT.

The V and J genes are TRBV9 and TRBJ1-1; D unclear. Trimming cost V 0 bases and J 6 bases, with 12 bases left between them. The CDR3 totals 14 residues. Germline V lookup: CDR1 SGDLS, CDR2 YYNGEE. The CDR3 coding sequence is TGTGCCAGCAGCGTAGCAGGTGGTTCAGCTGAAGCTTTCTTT. Translated: CASSVAGGSAEAFF.

The chain carries TRBV7-9 and TRBJ2-3; D unclear. Trimming pared 5 bases from V and 2 bases from J, leaving 17 bases between. Germline V gives CDR1 SEHNR, CDR2 FQNEAQ (reference sequence). This CDR3 is built from 16 residues. The CDR3 sequence: CASSPRGSDYTDTQYF. CDR3 coding DNA: TGTGCCAGCAGCCCTCGTGGCAGTGATTACACAGATACGCAGTATTTT.

CDR3 coding DNA: TGTGCCAGCAGACGACAGGGCGTTGAAGCTTTCTTT. Protein product: CASRRQGVEAFF. This rearrangement joins TRBV7-8 to TRBJ1-1; TRBD1 aligns across 7 bases. Germline V gene sequence: CDR1 SGHVS, CDR2 FQNEAQ. This CDR3 is 12 amino acids long. The V segment lost 6 bases and the J segment 7 bases; nucleotides outside the gene matches: 5.

V usage is TRBV7-2 and J usage is TRBJ2-1; 7 nucleotides match TRBD2. V gave up 3 bases and J gave up 10 bases; unmatched junction bases: 6. CDR1 SGHTA and CDR2 FQGNSA come from the germline V gene. The CDR3 loop spans 13 amino acids. CDR3 in DNA: TGTGCCAGCAGCTTGGGGGGGACTGGGGAGCAGTTCTTC. It yields the protein CASSLGGTGEQFF.

V gene TRBV18 combines with J gene TRBJ2-3, with TRBD2 as a possible D gene (5 bases). V was cut by 2 bases and J by 1 base, with 10 bases left in between. CDR3 length: 15 amino acids. The germline CDR1 and CDR2 sequences are KGHSH and LQKENI. CDR3 protein: CASSPEAVRTDTQYF. The CDR3 nucleotides read TGTGCCAGCTCACCAGAAGCGGTCCGCACAGATACGCAGTATTTT.